Listed below are T cell receptor beta chains from one sample, sequenced in a study of OX40 agonist ivuxolimab in advanced cancers. The method was immunoSEQ multiplex PCR; TCRdb's version includes in-frame clones alone and lacks a portion of them. The sample shows about 48,000 clones, around 90% of them seen only once. Here the sequenced sample was CD4+ or CD8+ T cells sorted from blood, taken in a trial of the OX40 agonist ivuxolimab. The source of these receptors is an adult with an advanced solid tumor such as melanoma, head and neck, liver or kidney cancer. CDR3s include the opening cysteine and the closing phenylalanine or tryptophan. The D gene is left open where the match is weak. Some rows mark clone size as missing; the rest say once, few, many or name a class of expanded clone.

D	V	J	size	CDR3	DNA
.	TRBV5-1	TRBJ1-2	.	CASSSVTVYGYTF	TGCGCCAGCAGCTCCGTTACGGTCTATGGCTACACCTTC
.	TRBV5-1	TRBJ1-5	.	CASSLEGDSNQPQHF	TGCGCCAGCAGCTTGGAGGGTGATAGCAATCAGCCCCAGCATTTT
TRBD2	TRBV18	TRBJ2-1	.	CASSPTSGGAYNEQFF	TGTGCCAGCTCACCAACTAGCGGGGGGGCGTACAATGAGCAGTTCTTC
.	TRBV21-1	TRBJ1-4	.	CASSKPCSGPAGVLPNEKLFF	TGTGCCAGCAGCAAACCTTGCTCAGGGCCCGCCGGGGTCTTGCCTAATGAAAAACTGTTTTTT
.	TRBV11-3	TRBJ2-1	.	CASSLEGSTSYNEQFF	TGTGCCAGCAGCTTAGAGGGCAGCACTAGCTACAATGAGCAGTTCTTC
.	TRBV28	TRBJ2-2	.	CASSLRASTGELFF	TGTGCCAGCAGTTTAAGGGCTAGCACCGGGGAGCTGTTTTTT
.	TRBV27	TRBJ2-7	.	CASSSQGNYEQYF	TGTGCCAGCAGTTCGCAGGGTAACTACGAGCAGTACTTC
TRBD1	TRBV9	TRBJ1-2	.	CASSPLGGQGAYGYTF	TGTGCCAGCAGCCCCCTGGGGGGACAGGGGGCCTATGGCTACACCTTC
.	TRBV6-6	TRBJ2-7	.	CASSYSRAYEQYF	TGTGCCAGCAGTTACTCACGGGCCTACGAGCAGTACTTC
TRBD1	TRBV7-6	TRBJ2-7	.	CASSLRTGGSGEQYF	TGTGCCAGCAGCTTGAGGACAGGGGGCTCGGGCGAGCAGTACTTC
TRBD2	TRBV6-4	TRBJ2-3	once	CASSDTSGGADTQYF	TGTGCCAGCAGTGACACTAGCGGGGGGGCCGATACGCAGTATTTT
.	TRBV27	TRBJ1-2	.	CASSGSGYGYTF	TGTGCCAGCAGTGGATCAGGGTATGGCTACACCTTC
.	TRBV6-5	TRBJ2-5	.	CASSSGGRETQYF	TGTGCCAGCAGTTCAGGGGGGCGGGAGACCCAGTACTTC
.	TRBV4-1	TRBJ2-1	.	CASSQEGGGGGNNEQFF	TGCGCCAGCAGCCAAGAGGGCGGGGGCGGGGGAAACAATGAGCAGTTCTTC
.	TRBV5-6	TRBJ2-1	.	CASSSDTLAEQFF	TGTGCCAGCAGCAGCGACACGCTGGCCGAGCAGTTCTTC
.	TRBV5-6	TRBJ2-4	once	CASSFGGTKNIQYF	TGTGCCAGCAGCTTCGGGGGCACAAAAAACATTCAGTACTTC
.	TRBV7-9	TRBJ2-1	.	CASSPNRLYDEQFF	TGTGCCAGCAGCCCGAATAGACTCTATGATGAGCAGTTCTTC
TRBD1	TRBV9	TRBJ1-5	.	CASSGDETGGYYSNQPQHF	TGTGCCAGCAGCGGGGACGAGACAGGGGGTTACTATAGCAATCAGCCCCAGCATTTT
TRBD2	TRBV6-5	TRBJ2-3	.	CASNLLAGGLDTQYF	TGTGCCAGCAACCTACTAGCGGGGGGGTTGGATACGCAGTATTTT
TRBD1	TRBV2	TRBJ1-1	.	CASSDPGTAMNTEAFF	TGTGCCAGCAGTGACCCGGGGACAGCGATGAACACTGAAGCTTTCTTT
.	TRBV5-1	TRBJ2-3	.	CASSLDGGGTDTQYF	TGCGCCAGCAGCTTGGATGGAGGGGGCACAGATACGCAGTATTTT
.	TRBV5-1	TRBJ2-1	.	CASSSSSYNEQFF	TGCGCCAGCAGCTCAAGTTCCTACAATGAGCAGTTCTTC
.	TRBV6-6	TRBJ2-7	.	CASSSGLRYEQYF	TGTGCCAGCAGTTCAGGGTTACGGTACGAGCAGTACTTC
.	TRBV7-2	TRBJ1-1	.	CASSSYDRKEAFF	TGTGCCAGCAGCTCGTATGACAGGAAGGAAGCTTTCTTT
.	TRBV27	TRBJ1-2	.	CASSVGGAGSGYTF	TGTGCCAGCAGTGTTGGGGGGGCCGGGAGCGGCTACACCTTC
.	TRBV6-5	TRBJ2-5	.	CASSYSITGKETQYF	TGTGCCAGCAGTTACTCGATAACAGGAAAAGAGACCCAGTACTTC
.	TRBV13	TRBJ1-2	.	CASSEQGIYGYTF	TGTGCCAGCAGCGAACAGGGAATCTATGGCTACACCTTC
TRBD2	TRBV7-3	TRBJ2-5	.	CASSSSPLAGGPETQYF	TGTGCCAGCAGCTCCTCCCCTTTGGCGGGGGGGCCTGAGACCCAGTACTTC
.	TRBV5-6	TRBJ1-2	.	CASSFWGDNYGYTF	TGTGCCAGCAGCTTTTGGGGGGATAACTATGGCTACACCTTC
.	TRBV6-5	TRBJ1-1	once	CASSYQTGLGTEAFF	TGTGCCAGCAGTTACCAGACAGGCCTGGGCACTGAAGCTTTCTTT
.	TRBV6-1	TRBJ1-3	.	CASSEGPASGNTIYF	TGTGCCAGCAGTGAGGGACCCGCCTCTGGAAACACCATATATTTT
.	TRBV6-5	TRBJ2-3	.	CASRASTDTQYF	TGTGCCAGCAGGGCGAGCACAGATACGCAGTATTTT
.	TRBV5-4	TRBJ1-2	.	CASSLGLDSYGYTF	TGTGCCAGCAGCTTGGGCCTTGACAGCTATGGCTACACCTTC
TRBD1	TRBV5-6	TRBJ1-6	.	CASSHGDRVYSPLHF	TGTGCCAGCAGCCACGGCGACAGGGTTTATTCGCCCCTCCACTTT
TRBD1	TRBV5-6	TRBJ2-2	.	CASSPDRVAAGELFF	TGTGCCAGCAGCCCGGACAGGGTAGCGGCCGGGGAGCTGTTTTTT
TRBD1	TRBV5-5	TRBJ1-4	.	CASSLEGTGNEKLFF	TGTGCCAGCAGCTTGGAGGGGACAGGGAATGAAAAACTGTTTTTT
.	TRBV6-6	TRBJ1-5	.	CASSYIPKESQPQHF	TGTGCCAGCAGTTACATCCCCAAGGAGAGCCAGCCCCAGCATTTT
TRBD1	TRBV27	TRBJ1-2	.	CASSLMGTGDVGYGYTF	TGTGCCAGCAGTTTAATGGGGACAGGGGATGTGGGCTATGGCTACACCTTC